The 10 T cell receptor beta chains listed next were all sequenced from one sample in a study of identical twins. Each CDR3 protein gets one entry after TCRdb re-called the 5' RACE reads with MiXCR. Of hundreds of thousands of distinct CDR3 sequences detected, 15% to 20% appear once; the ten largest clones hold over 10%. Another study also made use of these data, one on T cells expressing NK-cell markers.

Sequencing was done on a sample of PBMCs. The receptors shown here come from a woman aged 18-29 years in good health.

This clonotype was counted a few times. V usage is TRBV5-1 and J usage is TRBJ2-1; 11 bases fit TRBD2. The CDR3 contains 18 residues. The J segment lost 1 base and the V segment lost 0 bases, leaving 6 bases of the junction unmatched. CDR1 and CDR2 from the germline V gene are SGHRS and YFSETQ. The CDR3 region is CASSLALAGDTSYNEQFF. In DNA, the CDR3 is TGCGCCAGCAGCTTGGCACTAGCGGGAGACACTTCCTACAATGAGCAGTTCTTC.

Here the CDR3 reads CASIGQGRETQYF. The CDR3, as DNA: TGTGCCAGCATTGGACAGGGTCGGGAGACCCAGTACTTC. This chain links TRBV2 with TRBJ2-5, with TRBD1 matching over 8 bases. Germline V gene data show CDR1 as SNHLY and CDR2 as FYNNEI. The CDR3 runs to 13 residues. V trimming: 7 bases; J trimming: 5 bases; junction bases outside the gene matches: 6.

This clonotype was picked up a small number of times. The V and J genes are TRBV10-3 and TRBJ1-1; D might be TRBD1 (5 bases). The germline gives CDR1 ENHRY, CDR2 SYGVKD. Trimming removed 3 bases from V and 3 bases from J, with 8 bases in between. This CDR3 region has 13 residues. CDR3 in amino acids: CAISDWDDTEAFF. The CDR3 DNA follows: TGTGCCATCAGTGACTGGGACGACACTGAAGCTTTCTTT.

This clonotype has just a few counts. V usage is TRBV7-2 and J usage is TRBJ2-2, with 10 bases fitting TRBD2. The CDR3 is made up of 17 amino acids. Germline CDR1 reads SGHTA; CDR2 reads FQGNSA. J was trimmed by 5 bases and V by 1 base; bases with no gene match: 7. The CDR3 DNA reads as TGTGCCAGCAGCTTAGGCTGGGGTAGCGGGAGGACCGGGGAGCTGTTTTTT. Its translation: CASSLGWGSGRTGELFF. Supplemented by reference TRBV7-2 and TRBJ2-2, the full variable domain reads GAGVSQSPSNKVTEKGKDVELRCDPISGHTALYWYRQSLGQGLEFLIYFQGNSAPDKSGLPSDRFSAERTGGSVSTLTIQRTQQEDSAVYLCASSLGWGSGRTGELFFGEGSRLTVL.

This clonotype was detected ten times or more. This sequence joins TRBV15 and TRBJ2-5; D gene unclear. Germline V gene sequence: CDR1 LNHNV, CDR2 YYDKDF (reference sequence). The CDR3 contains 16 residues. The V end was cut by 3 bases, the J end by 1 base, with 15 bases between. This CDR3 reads CATSRQRPFAQETQYF. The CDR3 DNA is TGTGCCACCAGCAGGCAGAGGCCCTTTGCCCAAGAGACCCAGTACTTC.

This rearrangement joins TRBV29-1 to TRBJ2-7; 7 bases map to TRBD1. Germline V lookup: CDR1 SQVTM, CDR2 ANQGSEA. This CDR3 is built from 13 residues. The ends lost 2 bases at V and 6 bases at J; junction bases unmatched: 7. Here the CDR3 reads CSVERQGLGEQYF. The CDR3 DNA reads TGCAGCGTTGAACGACAGGGTCTAGGCGAGCAGTACTTC.

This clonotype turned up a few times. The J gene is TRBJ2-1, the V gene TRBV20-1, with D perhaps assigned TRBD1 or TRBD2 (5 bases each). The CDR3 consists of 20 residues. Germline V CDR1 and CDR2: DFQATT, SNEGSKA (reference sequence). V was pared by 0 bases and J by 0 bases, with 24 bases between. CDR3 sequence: CSARDLVGWVGAGSYNEQFF. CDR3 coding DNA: TGCAGTGCTAGAGATCTCGTAGGCTGGGTTGGGGCGGGCTCCTACAATGAGCAGTTCTTC.

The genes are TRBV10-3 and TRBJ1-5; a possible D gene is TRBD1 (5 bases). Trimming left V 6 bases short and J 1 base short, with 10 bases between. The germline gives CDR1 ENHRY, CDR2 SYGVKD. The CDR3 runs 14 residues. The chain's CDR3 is CAISIDSSNQPQHF. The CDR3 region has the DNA TGTGCCATCAGCATAGACAGCAGCAATCAGCCCCAGCATTTT.

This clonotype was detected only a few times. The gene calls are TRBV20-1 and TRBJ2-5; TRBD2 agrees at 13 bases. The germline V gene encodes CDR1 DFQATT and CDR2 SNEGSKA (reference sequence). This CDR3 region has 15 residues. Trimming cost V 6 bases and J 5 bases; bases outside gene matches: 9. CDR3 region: CSATGTSGVGETQYF. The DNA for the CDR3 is TGCAGTGCAACGGGGACTAGCGGGGTCGGGGAGACCCAGTACTTC.

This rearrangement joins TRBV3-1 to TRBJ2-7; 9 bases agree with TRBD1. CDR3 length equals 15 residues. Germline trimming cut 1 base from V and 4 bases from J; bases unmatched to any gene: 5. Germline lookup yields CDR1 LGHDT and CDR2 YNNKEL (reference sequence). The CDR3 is CASSQGQGGEYEQYF. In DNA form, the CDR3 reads TGTGCCAGCAGCCAAGGACAGGGGGGGGAATACGAGCAGTACTTC.